The 25 T cell receptor beta chains presented below share a single source sample, sequenced in a study of T-cell reconstitution after alpha-beta-depleted transplantation in children (dated by TCRdb to the mid-2010s). Library preparation used PCR. The run used an Illumina HiSeq 2500. Molecular barcoding was employed in the preparation of TCR libraries, with unique molecular identifiers being used to normalize TCRbeta repertoire quantification. TCRdb reran the public reads through fastp at Q25 and MiXCR, keeping productive beta chains. For every CDR3 protein sequence, its rows merge into one entry that carries the most common genes and DNA. The sample includes about 240,000 distinct CDR3 sequences, with about 23% observed a single time. About 2.6% of the sample rests with the top ten. Explained via the paper, the treatment or condition label denotes: allogeneic hematopoietic cell transplantation with graft depleted of TCRalphabeta T cells and CD19 B cells.

The sequencing here drew on PBMCs, taken before TCRalphabeta/CD19-depleted stem cell transplant. These receptors came from a girl aged 2 to 10 with Fanconi anemia, due to receive a stem cell transplant.

This clonotype was seen just once. V gene TRBV28 combines with J gene TRBJ2-2; D is perhaps TRBD1 (6 bases). The V gene's germline CDR1 is MDHEN and CDR2 SYDVKM. The CDR3 has 18 residues. V dropped 6 bases and J dropped 5 bases, with 25 bases sitting between them. The CDR3 DNA follows: TGTGCCAGCAGAACCCCAACAGTTGGGGGCGTTGGGACCGGGGAGCTGTTTTTT. Translated, it gives CASRTPTVGGVGTGELFF.

The genes are TRBV20-1 and TRBJ2-1, with D uncertain. In germline, CDR1 is DFQATT, CDR2 SNEGSKA (reference sequence). The CDR3 runs to 13 residues. V was pared by 0 bases and J by 4 bases, with 7 bases between. CDR3 protein: CSARDAGYNEQFF. DNA for the CDR3: TGCAGTGCTAGAGATGCTGGTTACAATGAGCAGTTCTTC.

There are a few counts of this clonotype. The chain is built from TRBV10-2 and TRBJ2-7; 8 nucleotides align to TRBD2. Germline-derived CDR1 and CDR2 are WSHSY and SAAADI. This CDR3 contains 12 residues. V was clipped by 8 bases and J by 3 bases; unmatched bases: 3. The CDR3 sequence is CASVGTSYEQYF. The CDR3 region has the DNA TGCGCCAGCGTTGGGACTAGCTACGAGCAGTACTTC.

Turning to this clonotype: The junction does not match germline at one end; this may be a read error. This chain joins TRBV20-1 and TRBJ2-5; tentative D call: TRBD2 (5 bases). This CDR3 has 13 amino acids. Germline-derived CDR1 and CDR2 are DFQATT and SNEGSKA (reference sequence). The CDR3, as DNA: TGCAGTGCTCGAGACTATAAACTAGAGACCCAGTACTTC. Its protein is CSARDYKLETQYF.

This clonotype was observed at least ten times. V gene TRBV6-5 combines with J gene TRBJ2-3; perhaps TRBD2 as D (6 bases). V lost 2 bases and J lost 2, with 14 bases in between. Per the germline V gene, CDR1 is MNHEY and CDR2 is SVGAGI. This CDR3 is 16 amino acids long. CDR3 amino acids: CASSYHGGLATDTQYF. In DNA, the CDR3 is TGTGCCAGCAGTTACCACGGGGGACTTGCCACAGATACGCAGTATTTT.

This clonotype has a count of ten or more. This chain connects TRBV7-3 to TRBJ2-7, with 8 bases that match TRBD1. The V gene's germline CDR1 is SGHTA and CDR2 FQGTGA. There are 15 residues in the CDR3. J gave up 0 bases and V 3 bases, and 4 bases lay outside the gene matches. DNA for the CDR3: TGTGCCAGCAGCTTCAGGGGGCCCTCCTCCTACGAGCAGTACTTC. It translates to CASSFRGPSSYEQYF.

The chain joins TRBV6-5 to TRBJ2-3; D gene ambiguous. The CDR3 length is 15 residues. CDR1 and CDR2 from the germline V gene are MNHEY and SVGAGI. V was clipped by 2 bases and J by 3 bases, with 12 bases between them. The CDR3 loop reads CASSYGVVWTDTQYF. The CDR3 DNA reads TGTGCCAGCAGTTACGGGGTCGTCTGGACAGATACGCAGTATTTT.

The chain links TRBV12-3 or TRBV12-4 to TRBJ2-6; 13 positions match TRBD2. Unmatched junction bases numbered 7, after V lost 2 bases and J lost 0 bases. The CDR3 is 20 amino acids. The CDR3, as DNA: TGTGCCAGCAGTTTACGGAGACTAGCGGGGGGCATCTCTGGGGCCAACGTCCTGACTTTC. Translated: CASSLRRLAGGISGANVLTF.

Ten or more counts support this clonotype. The chain joins TRBV12-3 or TRBV12-4 to TRBJ1-6; D call uncertain. V lost 6 bases, J lost 9 bases, and 18 bases lay in between. The CDR3 is 15 amino acids. CDR3 bases: TGTGCCAGCAGCCGAGTGGACCTGTTGGGTTCACCCCTCCACTTT. It encodes CASSRVDLLGSPLHF.

This clonotype came up many times. An end of the junction does not agree with germline; a read error may underlie this. This chain joins TRBV6-1 and TRBJ1-5; D is ambiguous. The CDR3 loop spans 15 amino acids. Germline CDR1 and CDR2: MNHNS and SASEGT. In DNA, the CDR3 is TGTGCCAGCGGTGAGGGCCCCGGGGGCAATCAGCCCCAGCATTTT. Its translation is CASGEGPGGNQPQHF.

This clonotype occurred a few times. V and J are TRBV29-1 and TRBJ1-2; D uncertain. The length of the CDR3 is 14 residues. V was trimmed by 4 bases and J by 4 bases, leaving 16 bases between them. Germline V gene data show CDR1 as SQVTM and CDR2 as ANQGSEA. CDR3 sequence (DNA): TGCAGCGTTGCCGAGGGCGAAGACATCTATGGCTACACCTTC. Its protein is CSVAEGEDIYGYTF.

This clonotype was seen ten or more times. The chain recombines TRBV25-1 with TRBJ2-7, with D possibly being TRBD1 or TRBD2 (5 bases each). In germline, CDR1 is MGHDK, CDR2 SYGVNS. The CDR3 covers 15 residues. V was shortened by 3 bases and J by 8 bases, with 20 bases between the two germline ends. Here the CDR3 reads CASSESAREFGKQYF. DNA of the CDR3: TGTGCCAGCAGTGAGTCCGCCAGGGAGTTCGGTAAGCAGTACTTC.

This clonotype has only a few counts. The chain has TRBV10-3 and TRBJ1-2, with D unclear. The germline CDR1 and CDR2 sequences are ENHRY and SYGVKD. Deletions cut 3 bases from V and 1 base from J, with 9 bases between. The CDR3 spans 14 residues. CDR3 loop: CAISEAVNNYGYTF. DNA of the CDR3: TGTGCCATCAGTGAAGCAGTTAATAACTATGGCTACACCTTC.

This chain connects TRBV24-1 to TRBJ2-1; D remains unclear. The CDR3 runs to 15 residues. V shed 3 bases and J shed 0 bases, with 8 bases lying between them. Germline V CDR1 and CDR2: KGHDR, SFDVKD. Here the CDR3 DNA reads TGTGCCACCAGTGATCGACAATACTCCTACAATGAGCAGTTCTTC. It encodes CATSDRQYSYNEQFF.

CDR3 DNA: TGTGCCAGCAGCAAAGCAAGTGAAGGGGCTTATAGCAATCAGCCCCAGCATTTT. This encodes CASSKASEGAYSNQPQHF. The chain combines TRBV21-1 with TRBJ1-5; whether TRBD1, the table's D call, matches the DNA was not checked. TRBV21-1 is described as a pseudogene. The length of the CDR3 is 18 residues.

This CDR3 is CSTLTGSYEQYF. The CDR3 DNA reads TGCAGCACGCTGACGGGTTCCTACGAGCAGTACTTC. The chain couples TRBV29-1 to TRBJ2-7; D remains ambiguous. This CDR3 contains 12 residues. Germline lookup yields CDR1 SQVTM and CDR2 ANQGSEA. Trimming cost V 8 bases and J 1 base, with 12 bases left between them.

This clonotype was seen a handful of times. This chain uses TRBV4-2 with TRBJ2-1; 14 nucleotides align to TRBD2. The V gene's germline CDR1 is LGHNA and CDR2 YNFKEQ. This CDR3 has 18 residues. After removal of 4 bases from V and 3 bases from J, the junction contained 8 bases not matched to a gene. The CDR3 DNA follows: TGTGCCAGCAGCCCGGGACTAGCGGGGGTAACCTACTACAATGAGCAGTTCTTC. Translation gives CASSPGLAGVTYYNEQFF.

The sample holds many counts of this clonotype. The V call is TRBV29-1, the J call TRBJ2-3; 7 bases agree with TRBD2. From germline, CDR1 is SQVTM and CDR2 ANQGSEA. The CDR3 is 13 residues long. Germline trimming cut 2 bases from V and 6 bases from J; bases unmatched to any gene: 5. The CDR3 nucleotides read TGCAGCGTTGAAACGACTAGCTTCGATACGCAGTATTTT. It specifies CSVETTSFDTQYF.

This clonotype was found many times. V gene TRBV29-1 combines with J gene TRBJ2-7; 9 bases are shared with TRBD2. CDR1 and CDR2 from the germline V gene are SQVTM and ANQGSEA. V trimming: 6 bases; J trimming: 3 bases; junction bases outside the gene matches: 3. The CDR3 spans 12 residues. CDR3 nucleotides: TGCAGCGTCCTAGCGGGATTCTACGAGCAGTACTTC. Encoded protein: CSVLAGFYEQYF.

Ten or more counts support this clonotype. The chain recombines TRBV12-3 or TRBV12-4 with TRBJ1-1, with a possible D match to TRBD1 (5 bases). The CDR3 extends over 12 amino acids. V lost 5 bases and J 3 bases, leaving 7 bases between the germline ends. The CDR3 reads CASSGGYTEAFF. CDR3 DNA sequence: TGTGCCAGCAGTGGGGGTTACACTGAAGCTTTCTTT.

Many counts were recorded for this clonotype. The V gene is TRBV4-1, the J gene TRBJ2-2, with a weak D call TRBD1 (5 bases). The CDR3 has 15 residues. Trimming removed 1 base from V and 5 bases from J, with 11 bases in between. CDR1 is MGHRA, CDR2 YSYEKL, per germline. CDR3 protein: CASSQVDMGTGELFF. The CDR3 nucleotides read TGCGCCAGCAGCCAAGTGGACATGGGTACCGGGGAGCTGTTTTTT.

Many counts were recorded for this clonotype. This chain joins TRBV20-1 and TRBJ1-2; no definite D call. Trimming left V 5 bases short and J 3 bases short, with 10 bases between. This CDR3 spans 12 amino acids. Germline CDR1 is DFQATT and CDR2 is SNEGSKA (reference sequence). The CDR3 DNA reads TGCAGTGCTGATTGGAGGCACTATGGCTACACCTTC. Translation: CSADWRHYGYTF.

This clonotype was seen at least ten times. The rearrangement joins TRBV6-5 to TRBJ2-3, with TRBD1 matching 8 bases. Germline values: CDR1 MNHEY, CDR2 SVGAGI. J lost 0 bases, V lost 10 bases, and 9 bases had no gene match. The CDR3 totals 15 residues. For the CDR3, the DNA is TGTGCCACCAAGACAGGGGCGACTAGCACAGATACGCAGTATTTT. Its translation: CATKTGATSTDTQYF.

This clonotype was recorded at least ten times. The gene calls are TRBV29-1 and TRBJ2-3; the match to TRBD2 covers 7 bases. The CDR3 runs to 14 residues. V lost 3 bases to trimming and J lost 2 bases; unmatched junction nucleotides: 5. Germline V gene lookup returns CDR1 SQVTM and CDR2 ANQGSEA. The CDR3 spells CSVDSGDYTDTQYF. CDR3 nucleotides: TGCAGCGTTGATTCGGGGGACTACACAGATACGCAGTATTTT.

The CDR3 sequence: CSVESGLDEQYF. The CDR3 region has the DNA TGCAGCGTTGAATCCGGACTAGACGAGCAGTACTTC. The chain couples TRBV29-1 to TRBJ2-7, with 7 bases lining up with TRBD2. The CDR3 totals 12 residues. Germline V CDR1 and CDR2: SQVTM, ANQGSEA. Trimming cost V 2 bases and J 5 bases; bases outside gene matches: 3.